The T cell receptor beta chain under discussion was sequenced for a study of shared clonotypes between healthy human individuals. Points from the study as a whole: Donor scarcity curtailed the genetic and exposure-history diversity represented herein.

Execution of the assay was at deep level. The repertoire was sequenced with immunoSEQ multiplex PCR; TCRdb's copy has only in-frame clones and lacks some. Here the sample spans around 1.4 million clones, roughly 98.5% being singletons. This CDR3 has 15 amino acids. Germline-derived CDR1 and CDR2 are SEHNR and FQNEAQ (reference sequence). The germline V and J ends were trimmed by 1 base and 5 bases, with 12 bases remaining between them. For this clone: Its target is not known.

The sequence was obtained from a man aged 25 to 40 in good health. What was sequenced was naive CD4+ T cells sorted from blood. As to subset: CD45RA+ positively selected. The V gene is TRBV7-9, the J gene TRBJ1-5; D is unclear. The CDR3 loop is CASSLGGLRDQPQHF. The DNA of the CDR3 is TGTGCCAGCAGCTTAGGAGGCCTACGCGATCAGCCCCAGCATTTT. The variable domain in full, with the rest retrieved from reference TRBV7-9 and TRBJ1-5, is DTGVSQNPRHKITKRGQNVTFRCDPISEHNRLYWYRQTLGQGPEFLTYFQNEAQLEKSRLLSDRFSAERPKGSFSTLEIQRTEQGDSAMYLCASSLGGLRDQPQHFGDGTRLSIL.